The rows below give T cell receptor beta chains drawn from one sample of a study of T cells in Graves' hyperthyroidism and ophthalmopathy. Via MiXCR, TCRdb re-called the multiplex PCR reads, giving one row per CDR3 protein. This repertoire shows 600,000 to 650,000 distinct CDR3 sequences, less than 25% found once; its top ten account for roughly 30%. The sample consisted of blood. All receptors derive from a man aged 30 to 39 with Graves' ophthalmopathy. Both conserved end residues are part of each CDR3. Each record gives: CDR3 DNA, CDR3 protein, CDR3 length, J gene, clone size, V gene, D gene. A D gene is named only where the DNA matches it firmly. Only some rows state a clone size, as once, few, many or a class for expanded clones.

TGTGCCATCAGTGAGACCGGACCCTGTGGCTACACCTTC CAISETGPCGYTF 13 TRBJ1-2 - TRBV6-1 -
TGCGCCAGCAGCTTGGTCCCAGGCCGAGAGACCCAGTACTTC CASSLVPGRETQYF 14 TRBJ2-5 - TRBV5-1 -
TGTGCCAGCAGTTACTCGGGGGAGAACCAAGAGACCCAGTACTTC CASSYSGENQETQYF 15 TRBJ2-5 many TRBV6-6 -
TGTGCCAGCAGCTTAGATCGGGGGGGCAATCAGCCCCAGCATTTT CASSLDRGGNQPQHF 15 TRBJ1-5 few TRBV11-2 -
TGTGCCAGGTCCGGAGGGGGGAGGGATGAGCAGTTCTTC CARSGGGRDEQFF 13 TRBJ2-1 few TRBV11-3 -
TGCGCCAGCAGCTTGGATGACAGGGTCGAGCAGTACTTC CASSLDDRVEQYF 13 TRBJ2-7 once TRBV5-1 TRBD1
TGTGCCAGCAGTTCGACAGGGTACCACGAGCAGTACTTC CASSSTGYHEQYF 13 TRBJ2-7 - TRBV6-5 TRBD1
TGTGCCAGCAGTCTATCCCCTGGAGGGGCAGATACGCAGTATTTT CASSLSPGGADTQYF 15 TRBJ2-3 many TRBV11-2 -
TGTGCCAGCAGTCGCGGGGTTGCAACTAATGAAAAACTGTTTTTT CASSRGVATNEKLFF 15 TRBJ1-4 - TRBV6-1 -
TGTGCCAGCAGTTTTGCGAGGGAATTTCCGATTGGAGGGCGCACCGGGGAGCTGTTTTTT CASSFAREFPIGGRTGELFF 20 TRBJ2-2 - TRBV5-6 -
TGTGCCGGCAGTTTCAGTCGCGGGAAAAATGAGCAGTTCTTC CAGSFSRGKNEQFF 14 TRBJ2-1 - TRBV12-3/TRBV12-4 -
TGTGCCAGCAGGGACAGGGGCAGAGAGCCCCAGCATTTT CASRDRGREPQHF 13 TRBJ1-5 - TRBV28 TRBD1
TGCAGTGCTCTGGACAGGAGGGCGTCCTACGAGCAGTACTTC CSALDRRASYEQYF 14 TRBJ2-7 many TRBV20-1 -
TGTGCCAGCAGCTCAATCTACTACCTAGCGGGAGGGAACACCGGGGAGCTGTCTTTT CASSSIYYLAGGNTGELSF 19 TRBJ2-2 few TRBV7-9 TRBD2
TGTGCCAGTACCTATAGAAGGGCGGACAGGGAAGTAAATCAGCCCCAGCATTTT CASTYRRADREVNQPQHF 18 TRBJ1-5 few TRBV19 TRBD1
TGTGCCAGTAGTACGGCCGGAGAGCAGTACTTC CASSTAGEQYF 11 TRBJ2-7 few TRBV19 -
TGTGCCAGCAGCTTAATTTCCGGCGTGGATACGCAGTATTTT CASSLISGVDTQYF 14 TRBJ2-3 few TRBV11-1 -
TGTGCCAGCAGCTCACTCCGGGACAGGGTCCCAGATACGCAGTATTTT CASSSLRDRVPDTQYF 16 TRBJ2-3 many TRBV11-2 TRBD1
TGTGCCAGCAGCGGTACCACAGGCTTCACCGGGGAGCTGTTTTTT CASSGTTGFTGELFF 15 TRBJ2-2 many TRBV11-2 -
TGTGCCAGCAGCCTACCGACTAGTAGGTACGAGCAGTACTTC CASSLPTSRYEQYF 14 TRBJ2-7 few TRBV13 -
TGTGCCAGTAGTATCCGAGCCGGATACGAGCAGTACTTC CASSIRAGYEQYF 13 TRBJ2-7 - TRBV19 -
TGCGCCAGCAGCCCCTCCACAACGAACACCGGGGAGCTGTTTTTT CASSPSTTNTGELFF 15 TRBJ2-2 many TRBV5-1 -
TGCAGTGCCAATGCTCAGGGGCGCCGCACAGATACGCAGTATTTT CSANAQGRRTDTQYF 15 TRBJ2-3 many TRBV20-1 -
TGTGCCAGCAGCTCGCTGGCGCGGAGGGCCGGGGAGCTGTTTTTT CASSSLARRAGELFF 15 TRBJ2-2 - TRBV7-9 -
TGTGCCAGCAGCCAGGTTCCAGCCCCAGATACGCAGTATTTT CASSQVPAPDTQYF 14 TRBJ2-3 few TRBV6-1 -
TGTGCCAGCAGTTACTCGGGACTAGCTAAGGATGAGCAGTTCTTC CASSYSGLAKDEQFF 15 TRBJ2-1 few TRBV6-5 TRBD2
TGTGCCAGCAGCCAAACAGACAGGGCCGGGGCCCAGTACTTC CASSQTDRAGAQYF 14 TRBJ2-5 few TRBV3-1 TRBD1
TGTGCCAGCAGTTCCGGGACCGGAAATTTTAAGCCCCAGCATTTT CASSSGTGNFKPQHF 15 TRBJ1-5 many TRBV28 -
TGTGCCACCAACAGGGCAGGGCAGAATGAGCAGTTCTTC CATNRAGQNEQFF 13 TRBJ2-1 many TRBV28 -
TGTGCCAGCAGTTTCGTTGGTGTCTACGAGCAGTACTTC CASSFVGVYEQYF 13 TRBJ2-7 many TRBV12-3/TRBV12-4 -
TGTGCCAGCAGCCTGGGGAAAAGCTATGGCTACACCTTC CASSLGKSYGYTF 13 TRBJ1-2 many TRBV3-2 -
TGTGCCTGGAGCGACGGGAGCTCCTACGAGCAGTACTTC CAWSDGSSYEQYF 13 TRBJ2-7 many TRBV30 -
TGTGCCAGCAGCGTAAAAGGGACAGGCAGTCAAGAGACCCAGTACTTC CASSVKGTGSQETQYF 16 TRBJ2-5 - TRBV9 TRBD1
TGCAGCGTTAAAGAACCAGGGGGTTTGAACACTGAAGCTTTCTTT CSVKEPGGLNTEAFF 15 TRBJ1-1 many TRBV29-1 TRBD1
TGTGCCAGCAGTTTGGCGGGAGCCCCCGGCTACGAGCAGTACTTC CASSLAGAPGYEQYF 15 TRBJ2-7 - TRBV12-3/TRBV12-4 TRBD2
TGTGCCAGCCAACATGGAGGGGCCGGACAGCCCCAGCATTTT CASQHGGAGQPQHF 14 TRBJ1-5 few TRBV6-1 -
TGTGCCAGCAGTTACTCGAGCGGGGCGGATGGCTACACCTTC CASSYSSGADGYTF 14 TRBJ1-2 - TRBV6-2/TRBV6-3 -
TGTGCCAGCAGTTTAAGCCCAGGGGAACCCTACAATGAGCAGTTCTTC CASSLSPGEPYNEQFF 16 TRBJ2-1 - TRBV27 -
TGCGCCAGCAGCTTGGAGGCGGGATCGACTGAAGCTTTCTTT CASSLEAGSTEAFF 14 TRBJ1-1 few TRBV5-1 -
TGCGCCAGCAGCCATCAGGGGGCGGTCTTACCAGATACGCAGTATTTT CASSHQGAVLPDTQYF 16 TRBJ2-3 - TRBV4-3 TRBD1
TGTGCCAGCAGCTCTCGACAGGGCTCCTACAATGAGCAGTTCTTC CASSSRQGSYNEQFF 15 TRBJ2-1 - TRBV7-3 TRBD1
TGCGCCAGCAGCCAAGTGGGACTCTCCTACAATGAGCAGTTCTTC CASSQVGLSYNEQFF 15 TRBJ2-1 - TRBV4-1 -
TGCAGTGCTAGTAACGGGTTCCAAGAGACCCAGTACTTC CSASNGFQETQYF 13 TRBJ2-5 few TRBV20-1 -
TGTGCCAGCAGTTTAAAGGCAGGGGGACGATACGAGCAGTACTTC CASSLKAGGRYEQYF 15 TRBJ2-7 many TRBV12-3/TRBV12-4 TRBD1
TGTGCCATCAGTGAGTCGAGGACAGGACAAGAGACCCAGTACTTC CAISESRTGQETQYF 15 TRBJ2-5 - TRBV10-3 TRBD1
TGCAGTGGTCCGGGACGTAAAAACACTGAAGCTTTCTTT CSGPGRKNTEAFF 13 TRBJ1-1 many TRBV20-1 -
TGTGCCTGGAGTGTGCAGGGGCCCCAGCATTTT CAWSVQGPQHF 11 TRBJ1-5 many TRBV30 -
TGTGCCAGCAGGGCGAGGGCGGGCCGCGGGAATCAGCCCCAGCATTTT CASRARAGRGNQPQHF 16 TRBJ1-5 - TRBV6-2/TRBV6-3 -